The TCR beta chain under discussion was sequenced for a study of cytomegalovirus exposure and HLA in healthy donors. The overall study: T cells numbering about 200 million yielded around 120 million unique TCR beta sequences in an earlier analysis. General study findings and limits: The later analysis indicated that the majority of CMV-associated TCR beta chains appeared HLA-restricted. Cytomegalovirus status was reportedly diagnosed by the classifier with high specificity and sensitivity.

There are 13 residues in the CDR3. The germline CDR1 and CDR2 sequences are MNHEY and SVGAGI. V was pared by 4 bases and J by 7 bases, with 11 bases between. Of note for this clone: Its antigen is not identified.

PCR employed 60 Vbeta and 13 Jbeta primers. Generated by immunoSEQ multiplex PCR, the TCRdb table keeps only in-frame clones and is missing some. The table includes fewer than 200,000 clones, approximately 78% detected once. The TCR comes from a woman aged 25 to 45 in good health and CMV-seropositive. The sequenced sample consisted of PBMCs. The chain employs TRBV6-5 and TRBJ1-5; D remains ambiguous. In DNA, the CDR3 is TGTGCCAGCAGTTTTGGGGAGTGGCAGCCCCAGCATTTT. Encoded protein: CASSFGEWQPQHF.